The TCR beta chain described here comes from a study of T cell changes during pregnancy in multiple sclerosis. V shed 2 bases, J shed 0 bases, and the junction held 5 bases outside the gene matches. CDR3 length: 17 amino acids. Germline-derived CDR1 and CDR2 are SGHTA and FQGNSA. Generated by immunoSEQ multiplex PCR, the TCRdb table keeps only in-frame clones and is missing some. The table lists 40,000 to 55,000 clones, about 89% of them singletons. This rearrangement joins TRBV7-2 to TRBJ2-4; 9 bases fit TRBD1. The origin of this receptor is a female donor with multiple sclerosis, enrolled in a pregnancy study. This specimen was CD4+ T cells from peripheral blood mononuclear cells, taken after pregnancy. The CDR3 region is CASSLISGQGAKNIQYF. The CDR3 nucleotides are TGTGCCAGCAGCTTAATTTCGGGACAGGGAGCCAAAAACATTCAGTACTTC.